Below, 18 T cell receptor beta chains from the same sample are listed, as sequenced in a study of T-cell reconstitution after alpha-beta-depleted transplantation in children. A TCRbeta library incorporating unique molecular identifiers was prepared. TCRdb itself ran the PCR reads through MiXCR, one entry per CDR3 protein. The repertoire holds 300,000 to 400,000 distinct CDR3 sequences, with 10% to 15% as singletons. The sequences come from PBMCs, collected from the stem cell graft. The source is a human donor who donated a stem cell graft to a child with Fanconi anemia.

The chain joins TRBV5-5 to TRBJ2-7, with D unclear. The CDR3 length is 13 residues. In germline, CDR1 is SGHKS, CDR2 YYEKEE (reference sequence). V lost 4 bases and J 2 bases, leaving 10 bases between the germline ends. Here the CDR3 DNA reads TGTGCCAGCAGCCATTCAGCAGCCTACGAGCAGTACGTC. It encodes CASSHSAAYEQYV.

Details on this clonotype: This likely comes from a read error, as the CDR3 has no conserved phenylalanine or tryptophan at its end. The gene calls are TRBV6-5 and TRBJ2-7; possible D gene TRBD2, 6 bases. V was cut by 2 bases and J by 2 bases, with 10 bases left in between. The CDR3 is 14 residues long. Germline V gene lookup returns CDR1 MNHEY and CDR2 SVGAGI. The CDR3 is CASSYARGTYEQYL. The CDR3 DNA reads TGTGCCAGCAGTTACGCCCGGGGGACCTACGAGCAGTACCTC.

This clonotype came up a few times. CDR3 DNA: TGTGCCAGCAGTAGAACAGTTGGAAACACCATATATTTT. It translates to CASSRTVGNTIYF. The J gene is TRBJ1-3, the V gene TRBV25-1; D call uncertain. The CDR3 is made up of 13 amino acids. CDR1 is MGHDK and CDR2 is SYGVNS in the germline V gene. V was cut by 5 bases and J by 3 bases, with 8 bases left in between.

This clonotype occurred many times. The chain links TRBV7-2 to TRBJ1-1, with 8 positions matching TRBD1. The CDR3 length is 14 residues. Germline assignment: CDR1 SGHTA and CDR2 FQGNSA. J lost 5 bases, V lost 0 bases, and 2 bases had no gene match. CDR3 loop: CASSLAQGATEAFF. Written as DNA, the CDR3 is TGTGCCAGCAGCTTAGCCCAGGGGGCGACTGAAGCTTTCTTT.

This clonotype was observed at least ten times. The CDR3 coding sequence is TGTGCCAGCAGCGCCGGGGGGGATGCTACCTACGAGCAGTACTTC. This translates into CASSAGGDATYEQYF. The chain recombines TRBV9 with TRBJ2-7; 8 nucleotides match TRBD2. V lost 3 bases to trimming and J lost 2 bases; unmatched junction nucleotides: 7. This CDR3 contains 15 residues. CDR1 SGDLS and CDR2 YYNGEE come from the germline V gene. The variable domain in full, completed from reference TRBV9 and TRBJ2-7, reads DSGVTQTPKHLITATGQRVTLRCSPRSGDLSVYWYQQSLDQGLQFLIQYYNGEERAKGNILERFSAQQFPDLHSELNLSSLELGDSALYFCASSAGGDATYEQYFGPGTRLTVT.

J is TRBJ2-3 and V is TRBV28; D not certain. The CDR3 covers 13 residues. Germline CDR1 and CDR2: MDHEN and SYDVKM. V gave up 6 bases and J gave up 4 bases, with 11 bases separating them. CDR3 bases: TGTGCCAGCAGCAGTGGTGCACCAGATACGCAGTATTTT. Encoded protein: CASSSGAPDTQYF.

This clonotype turned up a few times. The genes are TRBV7-2 and TRBJ1-5; no clear D. CDR1 is SGHTA and CDR2 is FQGNSA in the germline V gene. The ends were cut back, 1 base at V and 4 bases at J, with 8 bases in the middle. The CDR3 sequence is 14 residues long. This CDR3 is CASSLERGNQPQHF. The CDR3 nucleotides are TGTGCCAGCAGCTTAGAACGGGGAAATCAGCCCCAGCATTTT.

This clonotype was seen a few times. V is TRBV27 and J is TRBJ2-3; TRBD2 aligns across 8 bases. This CDR3 contains 16 residues. The V gene end was trimmed by 7 bases and the J gene end by 4 bases; junction bases not matched to a gene: 13. CDR1 is MNHEY, CDR2 SMNVEV, per germline (reference sequence). CDR3 DNA sequence: TGTGCCAGCAATAACGCGCCGGGGGGGCAGGCAGATACGCAGTATTTT. Translated, it gives CASNNAPGGQADTQYF.

This clonotype was counted many times. The V and J genes are TRBV12-3 or TRBV12-4 and TRBJ1-5; weak D call: TRBD1 (6 bases). This CDR3 spans 15 amino acids. With 5 bases removed from V and 4 bases from J, the gap between germline ends came to 15 bases. This CDR3 reads CASSPTGTQNQPQHF. The CDR3 DNA sequence: TGTGCCAGCAGTCCAACCGGGACACAAAATCAGCCCCAGCATTTT.

This clonotype was counted between two and nine times. The rearrangement joins TRBV9 to TRBJ1-1; possibly TRBD1 for D (5 bases). Germline V lookup: CDR1 SGDLS, CDR2 YYNGEE. Trimming pared 6 bases from V and 1 base from J, leaving 13 bases between. This CDR3 contains 14 residues. CDR3 in amino acids: CASNQWQGNTEAFF. DNA of the CDR3: TGTGCCAGCAATCAGTGGCAGGGGAACACTGAAGCTTTCTTT.

This clonotype was recorded a few times. The chain links TRBV4-3 to TRBJ1-2; no clear D gene. Germline V gene data show CDR1 as LGHNA and CDR2 as YSLEER. CDR3 length: 16 residues. With 0 bases removed from V and 6 bases from J, the gap between germline ends came to 17 bases. In DNA form, the CDR3 reads TGCGCCAGCAGCCAAGATCTTAAGGGTCGAACGGATGGCTACACCTTC. Protein sequence: CASSQDLKGRTDGYTF.

This clonotype was detected many times. The gene calls are TRBV10-3 and TRBJ2-3; unclear D gene. Trimming pared 11 bases from V and 0 bases from J, leaving 18 bases between. Germline loops: CDR1 ENHRY, CDR2 SYGVKD. The CDR3 contains 15 residues. For the CDR3, the DNA is TGTGCCGCGTCCCATCTCTCTCCTAGCACAGATACGCAGTATTTT. Its translation: CAASHLSPSTDTQYF.

The rearrangement links TRBV5-1 to TRBJ1-1; the D gene is possibly TRBD1 (5 bases). The CDR3 consists of 13 residues. CDR1 SGHRS and CDR2 YFSETQ come from the germline V gene. The germline V and J ends were trimmed by 9 bases and 3 bases, with 15 bases remaining between them. The CDR3 nucleotides are TGCGCCACAACCGGGACGTACGACACTGAAGCTTTCTTT. It is translated as CATTGTYDTEAFF.

V and J are TRBV7-2 and TRBJ2-2; D possibly corresponds to TRBD1 (5 bases). The CDR3 length is 13 residues. V lost 4 bases to trimming and J lost 6 bases, with 9 bases between them. Looked up from germline, CDR1 is SGHTA and CDR2 is FQGNSA. CDR3 amino acids: CASSWTPAGELFF. DNA of the CDR3: TGTGCCAGCAGCTGGACACCCGCCGGGGAGCTGTTTTTT.

This clonotype has a handful of counts. The chain employs TRBV9 and TRBJ1-2; D might be TRBD1 (5 bases). The CDR3 is 13 amino acids. Germline lookup yields CDR1 SGDLS and CDR2 YYNGEE. Trimming removed 5 bases from V and 6 bases from J, with 14 bases in between. The CDR3 DNA is TGTGCCAGCAGTCGTAGTTTGGGGGATGGCTACACCTTC. This sequence encodes CASSRSLGDGYTF.

The rearrangement joins TRBV3-1 to TRBJ2-1; D is perhaps TRBD1 or TRBD2 (5 bases each). V was shortened by 4 bases and J by 10 bases, with 26 bases between the two germline ends. This CDR3 is 17 amino acids long. CDR1 is LGHDT, CDR2 YNNKEL, per germline (reference sequence). Here the CDR3 DNA reads TGTGCCAGCAGCCCTTCGAAACCGGGACCGGGAAAGGTAGAGCAGTTCTTC. Translated, it gives CASSPSKPGPGKVEQFF.

V gene TRBV7-2 combines with J gene TRBJ1-1; no firm D call. The CDR3 contains 11 residues. CDR1 and CDR2 from the germline V gene are SGHTA and FQGNSA. V was pared by 6 bases and J by 4 bases, with 6 bases between. CDR3 sequence (DNA): TGTGCCAGCAGGATGGGCACTGAAGCTTTCTTT. Protein sequence: CASRMGTEAFF.

In the case of this clonotype: Germline and junction disagree at one end, which may indicate a read error. This sequence joins TRBV20-1 and TRBJ1-2; D might be TRBD1 (6 bases). Germline-derived CDR1 and CDR2 are DFQATT and SNEGSKA (reference sequence). This CDR3 has 14 amino acids. CDR3 amino acids: CSAREGGVFGGYTF. The CDR3 nucleotides are TGCAGTGCGAGAGAGGGGGGCGTTTTTGGTGGCTACACCTTC.